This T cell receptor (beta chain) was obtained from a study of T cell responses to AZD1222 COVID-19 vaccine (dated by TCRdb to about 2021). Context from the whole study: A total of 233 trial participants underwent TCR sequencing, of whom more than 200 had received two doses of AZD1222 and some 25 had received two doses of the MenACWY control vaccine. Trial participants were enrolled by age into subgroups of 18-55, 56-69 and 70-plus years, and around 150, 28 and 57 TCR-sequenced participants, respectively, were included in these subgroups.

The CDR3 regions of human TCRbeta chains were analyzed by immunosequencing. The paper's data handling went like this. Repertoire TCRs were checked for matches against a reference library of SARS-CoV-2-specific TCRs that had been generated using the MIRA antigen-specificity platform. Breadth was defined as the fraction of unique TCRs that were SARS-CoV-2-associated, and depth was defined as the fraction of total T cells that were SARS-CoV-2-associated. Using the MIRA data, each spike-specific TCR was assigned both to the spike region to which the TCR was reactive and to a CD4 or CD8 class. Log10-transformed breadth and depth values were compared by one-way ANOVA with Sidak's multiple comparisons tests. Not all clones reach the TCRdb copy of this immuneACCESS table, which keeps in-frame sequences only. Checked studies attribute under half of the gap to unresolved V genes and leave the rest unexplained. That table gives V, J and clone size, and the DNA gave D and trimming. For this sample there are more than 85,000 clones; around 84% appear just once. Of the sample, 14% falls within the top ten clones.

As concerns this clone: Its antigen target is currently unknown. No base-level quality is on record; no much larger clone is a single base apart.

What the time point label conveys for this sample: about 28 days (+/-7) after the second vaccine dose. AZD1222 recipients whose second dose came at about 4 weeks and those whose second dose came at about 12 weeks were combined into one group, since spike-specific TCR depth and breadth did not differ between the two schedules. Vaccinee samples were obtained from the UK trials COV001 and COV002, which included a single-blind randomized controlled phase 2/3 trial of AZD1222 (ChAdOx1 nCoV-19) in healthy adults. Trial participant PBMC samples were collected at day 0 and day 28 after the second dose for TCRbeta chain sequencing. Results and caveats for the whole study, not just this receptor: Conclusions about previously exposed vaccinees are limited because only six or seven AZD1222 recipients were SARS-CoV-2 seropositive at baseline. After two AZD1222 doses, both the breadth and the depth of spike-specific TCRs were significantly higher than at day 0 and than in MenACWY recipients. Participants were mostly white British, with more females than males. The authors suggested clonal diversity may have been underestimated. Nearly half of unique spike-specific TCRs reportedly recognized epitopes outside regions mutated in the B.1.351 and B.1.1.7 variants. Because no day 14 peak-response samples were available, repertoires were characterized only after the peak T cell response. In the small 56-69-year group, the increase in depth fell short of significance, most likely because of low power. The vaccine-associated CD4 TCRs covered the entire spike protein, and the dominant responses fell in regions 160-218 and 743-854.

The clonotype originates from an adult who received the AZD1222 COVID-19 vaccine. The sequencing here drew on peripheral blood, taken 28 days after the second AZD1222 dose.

The sequence in DNA is TGTGCCAGCAGCCAAGAAGCATCCGGGTCTGGGGCCAACGTCCTGACTTTC. This translates into CASSQEASGSGANVLTF. The rearrangement joined TRBV3-1 (or the pseudogene TRBV3-2) to TRBJ2-6; the D gene cannot be named for sure. Deletion took 0 bases off V and 1 base off J, with a span of 10 bases between the germline ends. Its CDR3 holds 17 amino acids, cysteine through phenylalanine. Of the read, only the CDR3 DNA is kept; its 51 bases are in frame from base 1. From a lookup of the germline V gene (reference sequence), CDR1 and CDR2 are LGHDT and YNNKEL.